What follows is one T cell receptor (beta chain) and its context. These data are taken from a study of blood T cell repertoires in COVID-19. Turning to the study itself: Acute and convalescent COVID-19 samples came from the United States, Italy and Spain. PBMCs, B-cell-depleted T cells, or T cells provided the cDNA or gDNA that made up the material.

The CDR3 has 16 amino acids. Germline V gene sequence: CDR1 MNHEY, CDR2 SVGEGT. The ends lost 5 bases at V and 3 bases at J; junction bases unmatched: 11. Study processing details: Amplification with reference gene primers provided the estimates of nucleated cell counts. The table came from immunoSEQ multiplex PCR; TCRdb's copy has only in-frame clones and leaves some out. The V and J calls and the clone size are those of that table, but D and trimming were determined from the DNA. The sample carries over 85,000 clones, roughly 85% recorded once. The TCR comes from a man older than 75 with acute or convalescent COVID-19. Sequencing was performed on peripheral blood. The chain combines TRBV6-2 or TRBV6-3 with TRBJ2-7, with 9 bases matching TRBD2. CDR3 region: CASSTRGLALGYEQYF. DNA for the CDR3: TGTGCCAGCAGTACGCGGGGACTAGCTTTAGGCTACGAGCAGTACTTC.